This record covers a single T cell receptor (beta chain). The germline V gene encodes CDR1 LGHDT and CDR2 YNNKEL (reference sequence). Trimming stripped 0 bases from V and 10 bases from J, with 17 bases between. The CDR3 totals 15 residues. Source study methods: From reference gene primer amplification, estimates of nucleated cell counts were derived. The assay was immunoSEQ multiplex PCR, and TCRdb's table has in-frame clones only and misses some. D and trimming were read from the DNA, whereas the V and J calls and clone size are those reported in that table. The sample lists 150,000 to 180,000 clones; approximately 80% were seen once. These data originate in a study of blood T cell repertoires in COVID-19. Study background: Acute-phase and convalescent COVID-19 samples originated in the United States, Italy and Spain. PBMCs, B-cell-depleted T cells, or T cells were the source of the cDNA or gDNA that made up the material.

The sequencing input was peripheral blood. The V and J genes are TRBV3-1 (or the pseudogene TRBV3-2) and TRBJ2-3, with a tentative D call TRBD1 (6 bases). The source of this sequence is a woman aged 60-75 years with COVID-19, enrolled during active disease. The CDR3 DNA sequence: TGTGCCAGCAGCCAAGATCAGGGGCCAGCCTCTGCGCAGTATTTT. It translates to CASSQDQGPASAQYF.